These 6 T cell receptor beta chains share one sample of origin, sequenced in a study of blood T cell repertoires in COVID-19. Assay: immunoSEQ multiplex PCR; the TCRdb copy retains only in-frame clones and omits some. Among 120,000 or so clones listed, 88% were seen once. Input material: peripheral blood. The source of these receptors is a woman of 80 years or more with acute or convalescent COVID-19.

This clone was observed a single time. The chain has TRBV5-1 and TRBJ2-1; TRBD1 is a possible D gene (7 bases). CDR1 SGHRS and CDR2 YFSETQ come from the germline V gene. This CDR3 comprises 13 residues. V gave up 4 bases and J gave up 10 bases, with 15 bases separating them. As DNA, the CDR3 is TGCGCCAGCAGCGCCGGGACAGCGGGCGAGCAGTTCTTC. Translated, it gives CASSAGTAGEQFF.

The rearrangement links TRBV20-1 to TRBJ1-5; the D gene is possibly TRBD1 (6 bases). The germline CDR1 and CDR2 sequences are DFQATT and SNEGSKA (reference sequence). There are 13 residues in the CDR3. The V end lost 3 bases, the J end lost 5 bases, and 11 bases lay between the germline ends. The CDR3 protein is CSASQRGYQPQHF. CDR3 in DNA: TGCAGTGCTAGTCAAAGGGGGTATCAGCCCCAGCATTTT.

The chain recombines TRBV7-9 with TRBJ2-3; 12 positions agree with TRBD2. The trim removed 8 bases at V and 4 bases at J, leaving 1 base unmatched. The CDR3 contains 13 residues. The germline CDR1 and CDR2 sequences are SEHNR and FQNEAQ (reference sequence). CDR3 region: CASRLAGADTQYF. CDR3 DNA sequence: TGTGCCAGCCGACTAGCGGGGGCAGATACGCAGTATTTT.

This sequence joins TRBV4-1 and TRBJ1-5; 9 bases align to TRBD1. This CDR3 contains 17 residues. J gave up 6 bases and V 4 bases, and 13 bases lay outside the gene matches. The V gene's germline CDR1 is MGHRA and CDR2 YSYEKL. The CDR3 DNA reads TGCGCCAGCAGCCGAACAGGGGGCGGGAATCGTGGTCAGCCCCAGCATTTT. Translation gives CASSRTGGGNRGQPQHF.

The chain combines TRBV6-2 or TRBV6-3 with TRBJ1-2; D unclear. Trimming left V 5 bases short and J 3 bases short, with 10 bases between. CDR3 length: 13 amino acids. CDR1 MNHEY and CDR2 SVGEGT come from the germline V gene. CDR3: CASSRAEDYGYTF. CDR3 coding DNA: TGTGCCAGCAGTAGGGCGGAGGACTATGGCTACACCTTC.

The chain uses TRBV5-4 and TRBJ2-2; the D gene is possibly TRBD2 (6 bases). The V end lost 4 bases, the J end lost 1 base, and 11 bases lay between the germline ends. Germline V gene data show CDR1 as SGHNT and CDR2 as YYREEE (reference sequence). The CDR3 runs to 15 residues. The CDR3 is CASSGGLVNTGELFF. For the CDR3, the DNA is TGTGCCAGCAGCGGGGGACTGGTGAACACCGGGGAGCTGTTTTTT.